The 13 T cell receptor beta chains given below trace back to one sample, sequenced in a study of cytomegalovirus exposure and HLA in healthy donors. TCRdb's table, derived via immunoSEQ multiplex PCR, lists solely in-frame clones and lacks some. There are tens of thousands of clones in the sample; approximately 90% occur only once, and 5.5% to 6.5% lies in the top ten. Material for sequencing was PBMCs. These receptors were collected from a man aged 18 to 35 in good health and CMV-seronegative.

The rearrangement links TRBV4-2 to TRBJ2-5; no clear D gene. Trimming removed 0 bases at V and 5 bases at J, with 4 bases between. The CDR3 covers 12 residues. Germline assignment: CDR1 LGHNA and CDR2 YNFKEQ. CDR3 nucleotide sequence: TGTGCCAGCAGCCAAGAGGAGGAGACCCAGTACTTC. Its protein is CASSQEEETQYF.

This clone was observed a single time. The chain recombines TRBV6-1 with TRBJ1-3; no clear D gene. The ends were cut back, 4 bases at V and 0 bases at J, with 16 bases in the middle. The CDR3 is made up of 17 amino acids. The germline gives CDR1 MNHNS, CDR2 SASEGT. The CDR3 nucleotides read TGTGCCAGCAGTGCGGTGGATGGGCTAACCTCTGGAAACACCATATATTTT. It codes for CASSAVDGLTSGNTIYF.

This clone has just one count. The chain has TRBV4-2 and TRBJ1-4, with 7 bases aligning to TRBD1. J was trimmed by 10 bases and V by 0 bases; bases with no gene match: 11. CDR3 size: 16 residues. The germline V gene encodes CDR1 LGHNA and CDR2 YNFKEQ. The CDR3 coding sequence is TGTGCCAGCAGCCAAGATCTTCGTGACAGGGATGTAAAACTGTTTTTT. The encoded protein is CASSQDLRDRDVKLFF.

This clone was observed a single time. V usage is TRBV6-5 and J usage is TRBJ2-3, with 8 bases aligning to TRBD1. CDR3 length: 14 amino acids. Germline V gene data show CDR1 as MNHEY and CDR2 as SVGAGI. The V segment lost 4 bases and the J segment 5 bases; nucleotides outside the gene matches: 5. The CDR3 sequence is CASSSGQGVDTQYF. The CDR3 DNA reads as TGTGCCAGCAGTTCCGGACAGGGCGTAGATACGCAGTATTTT.

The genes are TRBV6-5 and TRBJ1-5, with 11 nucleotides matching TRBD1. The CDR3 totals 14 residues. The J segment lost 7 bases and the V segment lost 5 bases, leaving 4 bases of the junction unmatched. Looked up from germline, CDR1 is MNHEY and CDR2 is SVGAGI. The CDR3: CASSGDRGAQPQHF. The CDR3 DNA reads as TGTGCCAGCAGTGGGGACAGGGGGGCGCAGCCCCAGCATTTT.

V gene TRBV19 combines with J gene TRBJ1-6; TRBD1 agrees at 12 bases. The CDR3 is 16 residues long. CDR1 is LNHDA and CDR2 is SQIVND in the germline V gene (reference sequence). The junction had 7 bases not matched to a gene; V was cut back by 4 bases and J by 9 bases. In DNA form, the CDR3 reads TGTGCCAGTAGTAACCGGGACAGGGGGCGAGGTTCACCCCTCCACTTT. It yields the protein CASSNRDRGRGSPLHF.

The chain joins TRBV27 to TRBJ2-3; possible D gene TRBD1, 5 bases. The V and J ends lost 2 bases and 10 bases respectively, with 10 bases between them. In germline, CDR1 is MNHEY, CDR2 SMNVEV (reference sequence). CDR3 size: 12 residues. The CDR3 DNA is TGTGCCAGCAGTTTAAGGGGAACGTCGCAGTATTTT. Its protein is CASSLRGTSQYF.

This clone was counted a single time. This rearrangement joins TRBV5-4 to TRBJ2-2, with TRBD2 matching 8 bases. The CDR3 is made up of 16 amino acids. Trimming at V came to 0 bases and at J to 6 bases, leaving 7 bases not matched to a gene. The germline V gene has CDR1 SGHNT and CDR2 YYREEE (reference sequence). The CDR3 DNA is TGTGCCAGCAGCTTGGAGGGACTAGGGAGGGCCGGGGAGCTGTTTTTT. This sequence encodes CASSLEGLGRAGELFF.

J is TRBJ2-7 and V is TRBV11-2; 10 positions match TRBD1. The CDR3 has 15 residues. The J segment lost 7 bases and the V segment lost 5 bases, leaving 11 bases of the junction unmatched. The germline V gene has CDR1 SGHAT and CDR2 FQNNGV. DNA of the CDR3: TGTGCCAGCAGCGTACAACCGGGACAGGGGACTGAGCAGTACTTC. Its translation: CASSVQPGQGTEQYF.

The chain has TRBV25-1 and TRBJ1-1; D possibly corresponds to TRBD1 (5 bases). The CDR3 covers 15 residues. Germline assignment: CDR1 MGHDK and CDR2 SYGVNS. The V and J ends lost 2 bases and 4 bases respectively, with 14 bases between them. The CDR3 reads CASSEGAGFGTEAFF. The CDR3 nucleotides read TGTGCCAGCAGTGAAGGGGCAGGGTTTGGCACTGAAGCTTTCTTT.

The CDR3 spells CASSESGTGGGYTF. CDR3 DNA sequence: TGCGCCAGCAGTGAGTCGGGTACAGGGGGCGGCTACACCTTC. The V call is TRBV10-1, the J call TRBJ1-2; 9 bases agree with TRBD1. V shed 0 bases and J 8 bases; nucleotides not matched to a gene: 4. From germline, CDR1 is WNHNN and CDR2 SYGVQD (reference sequence). The CDR3 length is 14 residues.

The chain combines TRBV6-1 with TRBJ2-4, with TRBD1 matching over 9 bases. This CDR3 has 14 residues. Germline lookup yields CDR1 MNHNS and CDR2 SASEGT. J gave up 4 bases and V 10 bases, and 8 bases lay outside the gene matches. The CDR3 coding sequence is TGTGCCACCTTACCGGGACAGGGAAAAAACATTCAGTACTTC. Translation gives CATLPGQGKNIQYF.

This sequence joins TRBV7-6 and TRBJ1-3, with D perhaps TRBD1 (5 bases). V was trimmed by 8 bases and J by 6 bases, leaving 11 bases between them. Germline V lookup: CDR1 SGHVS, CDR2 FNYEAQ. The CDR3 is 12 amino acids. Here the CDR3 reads CASAREANTIYF. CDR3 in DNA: TGTGCCAGCGCCAGGGAAGCAAACACCATATATTTT.